This TCR beta chain was sequenced for a study of tumor-infiltrating lymphocytes in primary liver carcinoma. Total RNA (roughly 540 ng) served as template for TCR beta cDNA synthesis primed by a constant-region primer. Nested multiplex PCR, run for three rounds with slightly modified ARM-PCR, yielded TCR beta libraries. Running 9 to 11 cycles apiece, the first two PCR rounds relied on TRBV1-TRBV30 forward primers together with a C-beta reverse primer. TCRdb called the multiplex PCR reads again in MiXCR, with one record for every CDR3 protein. The data show roughly 55,000 distinct CDR3 sequences, with 55% to 75% seen just once and around 50% held by the top ten. As for this clonotype: At one end the junction does not follow the germline gene, possibly because of a read error.

This CDR3 spans 13 amino acids. Germline CDR1 SGHDN, CDR2 FVKESK. The tissue used was unsorted bulk material of about 19-33 mg. RNA and DNA were co-extracted from it with the AllPrep DNA/RNA mini kit. The sequence came from a man between 40 and 49 years old with primary liver carcinoma and hepatitis B virus infection. The chain is built from TRBV14 and TRBJ2-7; the match to TRBD1 covers 8 bases. Sequencing was performed on liver tumor tissue from sampling region 2. The subset denotes: tumor region T2, inferior pole. CDR3 bases: TGTGCCGGCAGCTTCCGGACAGGGTCCGAGCAGTACTTC. This gives the protein CAGSFRTGSEQYF.